The 15 T cell receptor beta chains below come from one sample, sequenced in a study of graft-versus-host responses after intestinal transplantation. Data came from immunoSEQ multiplex PCR; TCRdb stores just in-frame clones and leaves some out. This table has under 100,000 clones, about 93% appearing once. The sequencing used PBMCs, collected about 460 days after intestinal transplant. The receptors shown here come from a human patient who received an intestinal transplant, so some T cells may come from the graft donor.

V is TRBV18 and J is TRBJ1-4; a possible D gene is TRBD1 (6 bases). The CDR3 totals 15 residues. Trimming pared 4 bases from V and 4 bases from J, leaving 13 bases between. Per the germline V gene, CDR1 is KGHSH and CDR2 is LQKENI. CDR3 in DNA: TGTGCCAGCTCACTAGGGGGACACCTTAATGAAAAACTGTTTTTT. Its translation: CASSLGGHLNEKLFF.

The chain carries TRBV7-9 and TRBJ1-5; D ambiguous. Trimming took 3 bases from V and 6 from J, leaving 9 bases between them. The V gene's germline CDR1 is SEHNR and CDR2 FQNEAQ (reference sequence). This CDR3 is 13 amino acids long. The CDR3 protein is CASSLAGGQPQHF. The CDR3 DNA reads as TGTGCCAGCAGCTTGGCGGGAGGTCAGCCCCAGCATTTT.

The count of this clone is one. The chain carries TRBV5-1 and TRBJ1-2; D unclear. Trimming pared 2 bases from V and 1 base from J, leaving 12 bases between. Germline-derived CDR1 and CDR2 are SGHRS and YFSETQ. The CDR3 is 15 amino acids. The CDR3, as DNA: TGCGCCAGCAGCTTAGGACTTTTTGATAACTATGGCTACACCTTC. It is translated as CASSLGLFDNYGYTF.

The CDR3 reads CAISQGAGVTEAFF. The CDR3, as DNA: TGTGCCATCAGTCAGGGGGCGGGGGTCACTGAAGCTTTCTTT. The chain joins TRBV10-3 to TRBJ1-1, with TRBD1 matching over 8 bases. The CDR3 is made up of 14 amino acids. CDR1 is ENHRY, CDR2 SYGVKD, per germline. Trimming took 5 bases from V and 4 from J; bases not matched to a gene: 6.

Sample share makes this clone medium-sized. The CDR3 DNA reads TGTGCCAGCAGCCATAGCGGGGGGGCCGTCAATGAGCAGTTCTTC. It yields the protein CASSHSGGAVNEQFF. The rearrangement links TRBV5-5 to TRBJ2-1, with 11 bases identical to TRBD2. Trimming removed 4 bases from V and 6 bases from J; junction bases left unmatched: 6. This CDR3 spans 15 amino acids. Germline values: CDR1 SGHKS, CDR2 YYEKEE (reference sequence).

The CDR3 spells CASSPQGNAAYNSPLHF. CDR3 nucleotide sequence: TGTGCCAGCAGCCCCCAGGGAAACGCGGCCTATAATTCACCCCTCCACTTT. The chain combines TRBV7-2 with TRBJ1-6, with a tentative D call TRBD1 (5 bases). The CDR3 sequence is 17 residues long. CDR1 SGHTA and CDR2 FQGNSA come from the germline V gene. Trimming removed 5 bases at V and 2 bases at J, with 16 bases between.

In this sample, this clone turned up once. The CDR3 nucleotides are TGTGCCAGCAGCCAAGGAAACCTCAGGGAGCCCGGGGGGGAGCAGTACTTC. It encodes CASSQGNLREPGGEQYF. The chain recombines TRBV27 with TRBJ2-7; 7 nucleotides align to TRBD2. V lost 6 bases to trimming and J lost 7 bases; unmatched junction nucleotides: 21. Germline assignment: CDR1 MNHEY and CDR2 SMNVEV (reference sequence). This CDR3 contains 17 residues.

This sequence joins TRBV5-1 and TRBJ1-4; D ambiguous. Between the trimmed V and J ends, which lost 4 bases and 5 bases, there was a span of 9 bases. The germline V gene has CDR1 SGHRS and CDR2 YFSETQ. This CDR3 comprises 13 residues. The DNA of the CDR3 is TGCGCCAGCAGCCCGCCGACAAATGAAAAACTGTTTTTT. Protein product: CASSPPTNEKLFF.

This clone was observed a handful of times. Here the CDR3 reads CASSLEVTIYF. The CDR3 DNA follows: TGTGCCAGCAGCCTTGAGGTCACCATATATTTT. The V gene is TRBV2, the J gene TRBJ1-3; no reliable D call. Germline values: CDR1 SNHLY, CDR2 FYNNEI. Deletions cut 6 bases from V and 9 bases from J, with 9 bases between. CDR3 length: 11 residues.

The V call is TRBV5-1, the J call TRBJ1-3; TRBD1 might be the D (6 bases). V lost 6 bases and J lost 0, with 13 bases in between. This CDR3 has 15 residues. Germline CDR1 is SGHRS and CDR2 is YFSETQ. This CDR3 reads CASTRGASSGNTIYF. CDR3 DNA sequence: TGCGCCAGCACCCGGGGGGCGTCCTCTGGAAACACCATATATTTT.

V gene TRBV5-1 combines with J gene TRBJ2-7; D might be TRBD1 (6 bases). The CDR3 length is 15 residues. The germline V gene encodes CDR1 SGHRS and CDR2 YFSETQ. Trimming took 3 bases from V and 4 from J, leaving 17 bases between them. The CDR3 loop is CASSSRRGRPYEQYF. The CDR3 region has the DNA TGCGCCAGCAGCTCTCGCAGGGGAAGGCCTTACGAGCAGTACTTC.

The rearrangement links TRBV5-1 to TRBJ2-1; 10 bases map to TRBD1. Germline V gene lookup returns CDR1 SGHRS and CDR2 YFSETQ. The CDR3 is 15 amino acids. The V segment lost 0 bases and the J segment 7 bases; nucleotides outside the gene matches: 4. DNA of the CDR3: TGCGCCAGCAGCTTGGGTGACAGGGGGCCTAATGAGCAGTTCTTC. It encodes CASSLGDRGPNEQFF.

The V call is TRBV4-1, the J call TRBJ2-1, with 13 positions matching TRBD2. The germline CDR1 and CDR2 sequences are MGHRA and YSYEKL. J was trimmed by 15 bases and V by 6 bases; bases with no gene match: 14. The CDR3 contains 15 residues. CDR3 DNA sequence: TGCGCCAGCAGGGCGACTAGCGGGGGGCCGGGAGGTTTGTTCTTC. Residues: CASRATSGGPGGLFF.

The chain is built from TRBV7-9 and TRBJ1-5; D not resolved. The V gene's germline CDR1 is SEHNR and CDR2 FQNEAQ (reference sequence). The CDR3 is made up of 13 amino acids. With 1 base removed from V and 5 bases from J, the gap between germline ends came to 6 bases. The CDR3 region has the DNA TGTGCCAGCAGCTTAGACCCTGATCAGCCCCAGCATTTT. It codes for CASSLDPDQPQHF.

The genes are TRBV18 and TRBJ2-7; the match to TRBD1 covers 8 bases. The CDR3 contains 16 residues. Germline assignment: CDR1 KGHSH and CDR2 LQKENI. J was trimmed by 4 bases and V by 0 bases; bases with no gene match: 8. The CDR3 loop is CASSPPGQAGRYEQYF. Here the CDR3 DNA reads TGTGCCAGCTCACCACCGGGACAGGCGGGTCGTTACGAGCAGTACTTC.